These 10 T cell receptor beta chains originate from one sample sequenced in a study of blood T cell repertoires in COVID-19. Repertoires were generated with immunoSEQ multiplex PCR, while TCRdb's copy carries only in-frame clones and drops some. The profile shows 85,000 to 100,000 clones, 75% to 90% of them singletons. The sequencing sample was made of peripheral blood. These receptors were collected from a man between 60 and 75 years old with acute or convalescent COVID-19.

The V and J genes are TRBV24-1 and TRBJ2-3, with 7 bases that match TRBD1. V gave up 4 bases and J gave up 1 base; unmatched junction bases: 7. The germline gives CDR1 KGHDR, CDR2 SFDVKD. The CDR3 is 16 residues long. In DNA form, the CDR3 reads TGTGCCACCAGTGACCCACAGGGGACGGGCACAGATACGCAGTATTTT. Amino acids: CATSDPQGTGTDTQYF.

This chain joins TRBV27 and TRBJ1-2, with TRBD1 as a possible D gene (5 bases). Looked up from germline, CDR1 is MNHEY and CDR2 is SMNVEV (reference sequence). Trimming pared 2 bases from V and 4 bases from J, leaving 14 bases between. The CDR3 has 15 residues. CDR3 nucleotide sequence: TGTGCCAGCAGTTTAGCTCCTTGGGGGGGCTATGGCTACACCTTC. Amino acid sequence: CASSLAPWGGYGYTF.

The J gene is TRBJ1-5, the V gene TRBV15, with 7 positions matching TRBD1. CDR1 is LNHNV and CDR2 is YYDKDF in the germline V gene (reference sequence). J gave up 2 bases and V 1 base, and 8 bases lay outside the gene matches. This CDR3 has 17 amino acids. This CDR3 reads CATSRVTGTYGNQPQHF. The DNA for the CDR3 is TGTGCCACCAGCAGAGTGACAGGGACCTACGGCAATCAGCCCCAGCATTTT.

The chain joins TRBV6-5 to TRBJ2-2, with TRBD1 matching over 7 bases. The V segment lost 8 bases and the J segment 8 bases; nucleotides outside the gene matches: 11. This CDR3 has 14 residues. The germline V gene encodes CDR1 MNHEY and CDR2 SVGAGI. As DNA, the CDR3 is TGTGCCAGCCCTCAGGGCAGGGGGACAGGGGAGCTGTTTTTT. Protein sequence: CASPQGRGTGELFF.

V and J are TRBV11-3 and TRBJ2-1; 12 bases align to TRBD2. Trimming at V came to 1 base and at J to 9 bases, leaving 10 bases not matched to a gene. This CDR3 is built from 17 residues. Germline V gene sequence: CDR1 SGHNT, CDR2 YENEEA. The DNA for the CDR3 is TGTGCCAGCAGCTTAGGGGGACTAGCGGGCCCCAAGGGTGAGCAGTTCTTC. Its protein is CASSLGGLAGPKGEQFF.

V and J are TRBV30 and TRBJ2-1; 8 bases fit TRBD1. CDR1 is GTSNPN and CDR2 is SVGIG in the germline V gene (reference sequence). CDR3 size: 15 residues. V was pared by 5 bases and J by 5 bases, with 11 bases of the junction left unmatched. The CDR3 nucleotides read TGTGCCTGGGGCAACAGGGGGAGATACGACAATGAGCAGTTCTTC. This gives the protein CAWGNRGRYDNEQFF.

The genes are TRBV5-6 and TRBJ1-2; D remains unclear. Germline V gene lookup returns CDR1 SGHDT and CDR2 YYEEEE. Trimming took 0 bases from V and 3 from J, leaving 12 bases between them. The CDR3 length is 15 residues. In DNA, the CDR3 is TGTGCCAGCAGCTTGGTGGCAGATCACGACTATGGCTACACCTTC. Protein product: CASSLVADHDYGYTF. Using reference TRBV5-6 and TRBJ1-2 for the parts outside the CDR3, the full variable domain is DAGVTQSPTHLIKTRGQQVTLRCSPKSGHDTVSWYQQALGQGPQFIFQYYEEEERQRGNFPDRFSGHQFPNYSSELNVNALLLGDSALYLCASSLVADHDYGYTFGSGTRLTVV.

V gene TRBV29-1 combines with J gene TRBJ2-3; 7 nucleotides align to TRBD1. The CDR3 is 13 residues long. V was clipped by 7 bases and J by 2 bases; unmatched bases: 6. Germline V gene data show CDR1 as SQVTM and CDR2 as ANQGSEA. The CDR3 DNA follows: TGCAGCGGGCGGACAGGCTTCACAGATACGCAGTATTTT. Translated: CSGRTGFTDTQYF.

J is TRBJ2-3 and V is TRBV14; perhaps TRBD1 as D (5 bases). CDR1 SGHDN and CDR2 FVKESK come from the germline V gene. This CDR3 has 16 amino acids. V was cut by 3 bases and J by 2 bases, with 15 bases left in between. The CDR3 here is CASSHQTGLNTDTQYF. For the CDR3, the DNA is TGTGCCAGCAGCCACCAAACAGGTCTAAACACAGATACGCAGTATTTT.

This CDR3 reads CASTRGTGNTEAFF. The CDR3 nucleotides read TGTGCCAGCACCAGAGGGACAGGGAACACTGAAGCTTTCTTT. This chain links TRBV7-9 with TRBJ1-1; TRBD1 matches at 8 bases. The CDR3 is 14 amino acids. The V segment lost 7 bases and the J segment 1 base; nucleotides outside the gene matches: 5. Per the germline V gene, CDR1 is SEHNR and CDR2 is FQNEAQ (reference sequence).